Listed here are 30 T cell receptor beta chains from one sample, sequenced in a study of T cells in Graves' hyperthyroidism and ophthalmopathy. TCR beta CDR3 region amplification was performed from RNA transcripts. HTBI primers drove first-round RT-PCR of the TCR CDR3. TCRdb re-called the multiplex PCR reads through MiXCR, storing one row per CDR3 protein. Among under 500,000 distinct CDR3 sequences listed, over 12% were seen once. The sequencing sample was made of blood. These receptors were obtained from a man in his fifties or sixties with Graves' ophthalmopathy.

The chain joins TRBV2 to TRBJ1-6, with D maybe TRBD1 (5 bases). V was trimmed by 7 bases and J by 5 bases, leaving 18 bases between them. Per germline, CDR1 SNHLY and CDR2 FYNNEI. This CDR3 has 16 residues. Written as DNA, the CDR3 is TGTGCCAGCATCGCATCGGGGGGAATCAATAATTCACCCCTCCACTTT. Its translation is CASIASGGINNSPLHF.

The chain employs TRBV10-3 and TRBJ2-7; TRBD2 matches at 7 bases. The CDR3 is 13 residues long. With 9 bases clipped from V and 4 bases from J, the junction kept 9 bases outside the gene matches. Germline V gene lookup returns CDR1 ENHRY and CDR2 SYGVKD. The CDR3 DNA follows: TGTGCCATTCGACTCCGGGAGGATTACGAGCAGTACTTC. Translated, it gives CAIRLREDYEQYF.

V and J are TRBV30 and TRBJ1-2; no firm D call. Germline-derived CDR1 and CDR2 are GTSNPN and SVGIG (reference sequence). The CDR3 is 11 residues long. V lost 2 bases and J 8 bases, leaving 9 bases between the germline ends. CDR3 amino acids: CAWSQRRGYTF. CDR3 bases: TGTGCCTGGAGTCAACGTCGGGGCTACACCTTC.

This clonotype was picked up a small number of times. V is TRBV29-1 and J is TRBJ2-7, with D possibly matching TRBD2 (6 bases). Germline CDR1 reads SQVTM; CDR2 reads ANQGSEA. There are 14 residues in the CDR3. V gave up 3 bases and J gave up 3 bases, with 15 bases separating them. The CDR3 DNA sequence: TGCAGCGTTGATCTGGGCGGGGAGGACTACGAGCAGTACTTC. It codes for CSVDLGGEDYEQYF.

As regards this clonotype: The junction shows a germline mismatch at one end, possibly a read error. V gene TRBV4-2 combines with J gene TRBJ2-2; 9 bases agree with TRBD2. CDR3 length: 17 residues. Germline assignment: CDR1 LGHNA and CDR2 YNFKEQ. The CDR3 loop reads CARSPSAGGRFGGELFF. CDR3 DNA sequence: TGTGCCAGGAGCCCGTCAGCGGGAGGAAGGTTTGGCGGGGAGCTGTTTTTT.

This rearrangement joins TRBV18 to TRBJ2-1; tentatively, D is TRBD1 or TRBD2 (5 bases each). Trimming took off 4 bases at V and 6 bases at J, with 13 bases between the two ends. Germline V gene sequence: CDR1 KGHSH, CDR2 LQKENI. This CDR3 is built from 14 residues. The CDR3: CASSLGTSINEQFF. CDR3 coding DNA: TGTGCCAGCTCACTAGGGACCTCAATCAATGAGCAGTTCTTC.

This clonotype was detected ten times or more. The V and J genes are TRBV5-6 and TRBJ2-3, with 9 bases identical to TRBD2. CDR1 is SGHDT, CDR2 YYEEEE, per germline. J lost 5 bases, V lost 0 bases, and 7 bases had no gene match. This CDR3 is built from 16 residues. The CDR3 DNA is TGTGCCAGCAGCTTGGCGCTGCGGGAGGGAGTAGATACGCAGTATTTT. Translating gives CASSLALREGVDTQYF.

This clonotype was observed many times. The genes are TRBV30 and TRBJ2-7, with no clear D. CDR1 is GTSNPN, CDR2 SVGIG, per germline (reference sequence). The V and J ends lost 0 bases and 7 bases respectively, with 10 bases between them. The CDR3 has 12 amino acids. This chain's CDR3 is CAWSVQGWEQYF. The CDR3 nucleotides read TGTGCCTGGAGTGTACAAGGTTGGGAGCAGTACTTC.

In this sample, this clonotype turned up many times. The CDR3 protein is CASRTTGPGELFF. The CDR3 region has the DNA TGTGCCAGCAGGACGACAGGCCCCGGGGAGCTGTTTTTT. V is TRBV3-1 and J is TRBJ2-2, with TRBD1 as a possible D gene (6 bases). Trimming removed 6 bases at V and 6 bases at J, with 11 bases between. The CDR3 spans 13 residues. The germline gives CDR1 LGHDT, CDR2 YNNKEL (reference sequence).

This clonotype was observed at least ten times. This chain joins TRBV7-9 and TRBJ1-1; 7 nucleotides line up with TRBD1. The germline V gene has CDR1 SEHNR and CDR2 FQNEAQ (reference sequence). The CDR3 has 13 amino acids. Unmatched junction bases numbered 1, after V lost 6 bases and J lost 0 bases. As DNA, the CDR3 is TGTGCCAGCAGGACAGGGATGAACACTGAAGCTTTCTTT. The encoded protein is CASRTGMNTEAFF.

As concerns this clonotype: A read error may explain this, as a much larger clone is one base away. The chain employs TRBV13 and TRBJ1-4; D is uncertain. Trimming shortened V by 1 base and J by 8 bases, and 11 bases separated the two germline ends. This CDR3 is 14 amino acids long. Germline loops: CDR1 PRHDT, CDR2 FYEKMQ (reference sequence). The CDR3 loop is CASSLAGLCEKLFF. The CDR3 bases are TGTGCCAGCAGCTTAGCCGGATTATGCGAAAAACTGTTTTTT.

This sequence joins TRBV29-1 and TRBJ2-5; D perhaps matches TRBD1 (6 bases). This CDR3 comprises 12 residues. CDR1 and CDR2 (germline): SQVTM, ANQGSEA. V lost 7 bases and J lost 4, with 13 bases in between. The chain's CDR3 is CSGGQGRETQYF. The DNA for the CDR3 is TGCAGCGGGGGACAAGGTCGAGAGACCCAGTACTTC.

This clonotype was counted between two and nine times. This chain joins TRBV20-1 and TRBJ2-7; no definite D call. There are 10 residues in the CDR3. Germline CDR1 and CDR2: DFQATT and SNEGSKA (reference sequence). Between the trimmed V and J ends, which lost 6 bases and 3 bases, there was a span of 6 bases. In DNA form, the CDR3 reads TGCAGTGCCGAGGACTACGAGCAGTACTTC. Its protein is CSAEDYEQYF.

This clonotype occurred many times. This rearrangement joins TRBV28 to TRBJ2-2, with D possibly being TRBD2 (5 bases). The V gene lost 7 bases and the J gene lost 5 bases, with 11 bases spanning the gap. CDR3 size: 13 residues. CDR1 and CDR2 (germline): MDHEN, SYDVKM. In DNA form, the CDR3 reads TGTGCCAGCACCTTAACGGGAACCGGGGAGCTGTTTTTT. This sequence encodes CASTLTGTGELFF. Full variable domain (outside the CDR3, taken from reference TRBV28 and TRBJ2-2): DVKVTQSSRYLVKRTGEKVFLECVQDMDHENMFWYRQDPGLGLRLIYFSYDVKMKEKGDIPEGYSVSREKKERFSLILESASTNQTSMYLCASTLTGTGELFFGEGSRLTVL.

This chain joins TRBV6-5 and TRBJ2-1, with D possibly called TRBD1 or TRBD2 (5 bases each). Trimming shortened V by 2 bases and J by 6 bases, and 11 bases separated the two germline ends. The germline V gene encodes CDR1 MNHEY and CDR2 SVGAGI. This CDR3 is built from 14 residues. The CDR3 bases are TGTGCCAGCAGTTACGGCAGGGCGGGCAATGAGCAGTTCTTC. This codes for CASSYGRAGNEQFF.

J is TRBJ2-2 and V is TRBV19, with D perhaps matching TRBD1 (5 bases). V gave up 1 base and J gave up 5 bases, with 14 bases separating them. This CDR3 comprises 16 residues. Per germline, CDR1 LNHDA and CDR2 SQIVND (reference sequence). The CDR3: CASSIGYSRETGELFF. In DNA, the CDR3 is TGTGCCAGTAGTATAGGTTACAGCAGGGAAACCGGGGAGCTGTTTTTT. The variable domain in full, with the rest retrieved from reference TRBV19 and TRBJ2-2, is DGGITQSPKYLFRKEGQNVTLSCEQNLNHDAMYWYRQDPGQGLRLIYYSQIVNDFQKGDIAEGYSVSREKKESFPLTVTSAQKNPTAFYLCASSIGYSRETGELFFGEGSRLTVL.

This clonotype was seen ten or more times. The chain employs TRBV7-2 and TRBJ2-6; D call uncertain. This CDR3 is built from 17 residues. In germline, CDR1 is SGHTA, CDR2 FQGNSA. Trimming removed 1 base from V and 0 bases from J, with 10 bases in between. The CDR3 region is CASSLGPRTSGANVLTF. The CDR3 coding sequence is TGTGCCAGCAGCTTAGGGCCTAGGACCTCTGGGGCCAACGTCCTGACTTTC.

In this sample, this clonotype turned up many times. The rearrangement links TRBV12-3 or TRBV12-4 to TRBJ2-1, with 7 bases aligning to TRBD2. There are 12 residues in the CDR3. V dropped 3 bases and J dropped 10; count of bases not matched to a gene: 3. CDR3 DNA sequence: TGTGCCAGCAGTTTCAGCGGGACGGAGCAGTTCTTC. Its protein is CASSFSGTEQFF.

This clonotype was found a few times. This sequence joins TRBV9 and TRBJ2-2; D might be TRBD1 (6 bases). The CDR3 loop spans 14 amino acids. Germline V gene sequence: CDR1 SGDLS, CDR2 YYNGEE. Trimming stripped 5 bases from V and 5 bases from J, with 13 bases between. The CDR3 bases are TGTGCCAGCAGAAGAAATACAGGGACCGGGGAGCTGTTTTTT. Its translation: CASRRNTGTGELFF.

This rearrangement joins TRBV24-1 to TRBJ2-2, with D possibly being TRBD1 (6 bases). CDR1 and CDR2 (germline): KGHDR, SFDVKD. The V gene lost 4 bases and the J gene lost 6 bases, with 14 bases spanning the gap. The CDR3 runs to 15 residues. The CDR3 DNA sequence: TGTGCCACCAGTGACCCTCGACAGGACCCCGGGGAGCTGTTTTTT. It encodes CATSDPRQDPGELFF.

This chain's CDR3 is CASSSDLGQEGFF. The CDR3 nucleotides are TGTGCCAGCAGCTCCGACTTGGGCCAGGAGGGGTTCTTC. This chain links TRBV7-8 with TRBJ2-1, with TRBD2 as a possible D gene (6 bases). The V gene's germline CDR1 is SGHVS and CDR2 FQNEAQ. This CDR3 is built from 13 residues. V lost 4 bases and J 15 bases, leaving 19 bases between the germline ends. Full variable domain (missing parts from reference TRBV7-8 and TRBJ2-1): GAGVSQSPRYKVAKRGQDVALRCDPISGHVSLFWYQQALGQGPEFLTYFQNEAQLDKSGLPSDRFFAERPEGSVSTLKIQRTQQEDSAVYLCASSSDLGQEGFFGPGTRLTVL.

In its sample, this clonotype was seen a few times. V usage is TRBV5-1 and J usage is TRBJ2-2; 9 positions agree with TRBD2. The CDR3 length is 15 residues. The V gene's germline CDR1 is SGHRS and CDR2 YFSETQ. V lost 0 bases, J lost 6 bases, and 3 bases stayed unmatched. The CDR3 DNA reads TGCGCCAGCAGCTTGGTGGTAGCGGGAGCCGGGGAGCTGTTTTTT. Translation: CASSLVVAGAGELFF.

This chain uses TRBV7-9 with TRBJ2-7; unclear D gene. Germline CDR1 SEHNR, CDR2 FQNEAQ (reference sequence). Trimming left V 8 bases short and J 2 bases short, with 13 bases between. This CDR3 is built from 13 residues. In DNA form, the CDR3 reads TGTGCCAGCTCCCAGACCGGTCCCTACGAGCAGTACTTC. Translation: CASSQTGPYEQYF.

This clonotype occurred a few times. This rearrangement joins TRBV9 to TRBJ2-7; 12 positions match TRBD2. Germline values: CDR1 SGDLS, CDR2 YYNGEE. The CDR3 consists of 15 residues. With V trimmed by 6 bases and J by 5 bases, 9 bases remained unmatched. This CDR3 is CASTATSGSVNEQYF. As DNA, the CDR3 is TGTGCCAGCACCGCGACTAGCGGGAGTGTCAACGAGCAGTACTTC.

Comment on this clonotype: This clone may be a read error of a much larger clone one base away. The rearrangement joins TRBV20-1 to TRBJ2-7; 7 bases match TRBD1. This CDR3 has 14 residues. The germline CDR1 and CDR2 sequences are DFQATT and SNEGSKA (reference sequence). For the CDR3, the DNA is TGCAGTACTAGGAGACAGGGCCGTTCCTACGAGCAGTACTTC. It is translated as CSTRRQGRSYEQYF.

V and J are TRBV10-3 and TRBJ1-1, with unresolved D. The germline V and J ends were trimmed by 2 bases and 5 bases, with 6 bases remaining between them. Germline CDR1 ENHRY, CDR2 SYGVKD. CDR3 size: 12 residues. CDR3 sequence (DNA): TGTGCCATCAGTGAGGGGAGGACTGAAGCTTTCTTT. Its translation is CAISEGRTEAFF.

This sequence joins TRBV7-2 and TRBJ2-5; D unclear. The germline gives CDR1 SGHTA, CDR2 FQGNSA. CDR3 length equals 12 residues. Trimming stripped 0 bases from V and 5 bases from J, with 4 bases between. The CDR3 nucleotides are TGTGCCAGCAGCTTAGCGTCTGAGACCCAGTACTTC. As protein: CASSLASETQYF.

This clonotype was recorded many times. This chain uses TRBV11-2 with TRBJ2-5; either TRBD1 or TRBD2 may fit D (6 bases each). The V gene's germline CDR1 is SGHAT and CDR2 FQNNGV. V was shortened by 6 bases and J by 5 bases, with 16 bases between the two germline ends. This CDR3 spans 14 amino acids. CDR3 residues: CASRRRGVKETQYF. CDR3 bases: TGTGCCAGCAGGCGTAGGGGGGTTAAGGAGACCCAGTACTTC.

This clonotype was found a few times. The rearrangement uses TRBV10-3 and TRBJ2-1, with D perhaps TRBD2 (5 bases). Deletions cut 0 bases from V and 5 bases from J, with 11 bases between. Germline V lookup: CDR1 ENHRY, CDR2 SYGVKD. The CDR3 is 15 residues long. CDR3 in amino acids: CAISESWPRDNEQFF. The CDR3 nucleotides read TGTGCCATCAGTGAGTCTTGGCCGCGGGACAATGAGCAGTTCTTC.

Only a few counts were recorded for this clonotype. The rearrangement joins TRBV28 to TRBJ2-1; 8 bases are a match to TRBD2. The CDR3 totals 16 residues. J lost 0 bases, V lost 6 bases, and 7 bases had no gene match. Germline loops: CDR1 MDHEN, CDR2 SYDVKM. DNA for the CDR3: TGTGCCAGCAGATATAGCGGGAAAAGCTCCTACAATGAGCAGTTCTTC. Residues: CASRYSGKSSYNEQFF.